The present T cell receptor beta chain was sequenced within a study of beta chain features in type 1 diabetes. The investigators reverse transcribed all of the isolated RNA, so they sequenced expressed TCRB transcripts. Naive, central memory and regulatory T cell samples produced a mean of approximately 4 million reads. Sequenced by immunoSEQ multiplex PCR; TCRdb stores in-frame clones only, minus some. The sample gives hundreds of thousands of clones, around 28% of which show up once; about 0.06% is in the top ten. Germline CDR1 GTSNPN, CDR2 SVGIG (reference sequence). The CDR3 contains 17 residues. V shed 0 bases and J 0 bases; nucleotides not matched to a gene: 8. In its sample, this clone was seen a few times.

The source is a young man in good health. The V gene is TRBV30, the J gene TRBJ2-3; 8 bases align to TRBD2. The sequencing sample was made of naive CD4+ T cells from blood. CDR3 residues: CAWSVVPGGRSTDTQYF. DNA for the CDR3: TGTGCCTGGAGTGTAGTTCCGGGCGGGAGGAGCACAGATACGCAGTATTTT.